This T cell receptor beta chain was profiled in a study of cytomegalovirus exposure and HLA in healthy donors. Study-level points and caveats: Trimming of TCR beta V- and J-genes showed a link, identified in a later analysis, to a missense DCLRE1C variant.

V lost 0 bases and J 0 bases, leaving 10 bases between the germline ends. Germline values: CDR1 LGHNA, CDR2 YNFKEQ. This CDR3 comprises 16 residues. PCR amplification relied on 60 Vbeta primers (plus 13 Jbeta primers). TCRdb's copy holds only in-frame clones and misses some; the assay was immunoSEQ multiplex PCR. Counted here are about 180,000 clones, around 77% occurring once; the ten biggest clones make up under 2%. Concerning this clone itself: The antigen is not known.

The V and J genes are TRBV4-2 and TRBJ2-3, with no clear D. The TCR was taken from a woman under 40 in good health and CMV-seronegative. The sequencing input was PBMCs. CDR3 bases: TGTGCCAGCAGCCAAGATCGAGGTACGAGCACAGATACGCAGTATTTT. Amino acid sequence: CASSQDRGTSTDTQYF.